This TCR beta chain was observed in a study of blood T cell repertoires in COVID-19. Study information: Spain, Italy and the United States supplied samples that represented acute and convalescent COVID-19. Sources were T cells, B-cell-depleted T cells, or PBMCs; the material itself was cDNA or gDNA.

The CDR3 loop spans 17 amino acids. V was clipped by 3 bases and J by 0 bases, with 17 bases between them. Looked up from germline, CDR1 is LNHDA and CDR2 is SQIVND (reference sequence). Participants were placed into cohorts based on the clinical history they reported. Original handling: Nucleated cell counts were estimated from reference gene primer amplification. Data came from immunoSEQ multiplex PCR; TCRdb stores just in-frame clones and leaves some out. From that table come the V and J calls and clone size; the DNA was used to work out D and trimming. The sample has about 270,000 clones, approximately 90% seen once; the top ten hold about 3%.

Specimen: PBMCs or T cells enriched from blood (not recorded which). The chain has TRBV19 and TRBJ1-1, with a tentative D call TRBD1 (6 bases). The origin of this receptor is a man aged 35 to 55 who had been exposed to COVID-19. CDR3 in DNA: TGTGCCAGTAGTATCGGTACAGGGCTGGGTATGAACACTGAAGCTTTCTTT. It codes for CASSIGTGLGMNTEAFF.